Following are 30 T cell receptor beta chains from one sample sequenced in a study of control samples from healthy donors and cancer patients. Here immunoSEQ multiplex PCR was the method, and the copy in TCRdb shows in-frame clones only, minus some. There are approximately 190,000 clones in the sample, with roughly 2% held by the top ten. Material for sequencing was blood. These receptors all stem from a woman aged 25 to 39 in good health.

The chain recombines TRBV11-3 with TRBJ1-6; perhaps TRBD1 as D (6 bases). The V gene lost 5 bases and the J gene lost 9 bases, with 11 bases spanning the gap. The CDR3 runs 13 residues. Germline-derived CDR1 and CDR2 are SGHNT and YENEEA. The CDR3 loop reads CASSARTASPLHF. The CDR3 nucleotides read TGTGCCAGCAGCGCCCGGACAGCTTCACCCCTCCACTTT.

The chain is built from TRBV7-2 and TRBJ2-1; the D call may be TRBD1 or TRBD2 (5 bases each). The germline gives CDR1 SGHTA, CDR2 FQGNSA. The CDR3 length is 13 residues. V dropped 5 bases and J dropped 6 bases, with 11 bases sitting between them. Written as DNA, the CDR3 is TGTGCCAGCAGCCCGGGACCGATCAATGAGCAGTTCTTC. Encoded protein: CASSPGPINEQFF.

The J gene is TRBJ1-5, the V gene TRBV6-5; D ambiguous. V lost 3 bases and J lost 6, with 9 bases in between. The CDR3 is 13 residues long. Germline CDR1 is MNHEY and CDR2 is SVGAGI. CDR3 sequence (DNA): TGTGCCAGCAGTTATAACGAGATTCAGCCCCAGCATTTT. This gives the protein CASSYNEIQPQHF.

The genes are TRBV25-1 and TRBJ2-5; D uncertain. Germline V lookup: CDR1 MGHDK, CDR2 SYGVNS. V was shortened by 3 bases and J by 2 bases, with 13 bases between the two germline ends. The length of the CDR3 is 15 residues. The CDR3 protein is CASSEGGRDQETQYF. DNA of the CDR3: TGTGCCAGCAGTGAGGGTGGTAGGGATCAAGAGACCCAGTACTTC.

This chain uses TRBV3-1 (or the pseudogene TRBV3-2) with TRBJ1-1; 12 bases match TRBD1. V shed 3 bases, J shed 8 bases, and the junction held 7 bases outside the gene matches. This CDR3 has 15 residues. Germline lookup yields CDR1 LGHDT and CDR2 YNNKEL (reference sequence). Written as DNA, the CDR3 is TGTGCCAGCAGCCACCTCCGGGACAGGGGGCAGGAAGCTTTCTTT. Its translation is CASSHLRDRGQEAFF.

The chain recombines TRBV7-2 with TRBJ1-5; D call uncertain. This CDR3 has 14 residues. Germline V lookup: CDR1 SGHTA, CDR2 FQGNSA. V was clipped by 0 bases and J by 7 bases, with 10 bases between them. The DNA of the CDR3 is TGTGCCAGCAGCTTAGCTGGGGTCGGCCAGCCCCAGCATTTT. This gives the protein CASSLAGVGQPQHF.

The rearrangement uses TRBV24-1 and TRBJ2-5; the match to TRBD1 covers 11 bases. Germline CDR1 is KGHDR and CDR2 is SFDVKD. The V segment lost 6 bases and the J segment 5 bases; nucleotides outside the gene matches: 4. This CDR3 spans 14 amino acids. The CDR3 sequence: CATSQGTGGETQYF. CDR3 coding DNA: TGTGCCACCAGTCAAGGGACAGGGGGGGAGACCCAGTACTTC.

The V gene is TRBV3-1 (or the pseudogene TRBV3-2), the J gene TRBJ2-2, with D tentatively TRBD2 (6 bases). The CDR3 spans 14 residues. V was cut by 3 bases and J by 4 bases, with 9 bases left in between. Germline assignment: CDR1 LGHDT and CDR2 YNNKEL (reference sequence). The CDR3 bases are TGTGCCAGCAGCCATCACGGGAGCACCGGGGAGCTGTTTTTT. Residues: CASSHHGSTGELFF.

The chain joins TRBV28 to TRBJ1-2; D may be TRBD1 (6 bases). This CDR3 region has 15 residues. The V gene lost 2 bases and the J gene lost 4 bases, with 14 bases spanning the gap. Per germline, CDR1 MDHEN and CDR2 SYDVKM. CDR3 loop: CASSLPLGGGYGYTF. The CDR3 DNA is TGTGCCAGCAGTTTACCCCTGGGGGGCGGCTATGGCTACACCTTC.

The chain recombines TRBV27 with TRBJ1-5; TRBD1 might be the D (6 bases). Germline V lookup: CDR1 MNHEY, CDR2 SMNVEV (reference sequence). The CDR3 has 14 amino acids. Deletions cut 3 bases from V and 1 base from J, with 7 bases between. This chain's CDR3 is CASSFGQSNQPQHF. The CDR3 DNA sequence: TGTGCCAGCAGTTTCGGACAGAGCAATCAGCCCCAGCATTTT.

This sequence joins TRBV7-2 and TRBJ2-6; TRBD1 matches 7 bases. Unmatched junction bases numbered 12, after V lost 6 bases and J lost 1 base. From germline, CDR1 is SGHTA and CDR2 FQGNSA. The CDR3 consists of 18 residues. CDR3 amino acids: CASSPTPKGASGANVLTF. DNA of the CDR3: TGTGCCAGCAGTCCGACCCCCAAGGGGGCTTCTGGGGCCAACGTCCTGACTTTC.

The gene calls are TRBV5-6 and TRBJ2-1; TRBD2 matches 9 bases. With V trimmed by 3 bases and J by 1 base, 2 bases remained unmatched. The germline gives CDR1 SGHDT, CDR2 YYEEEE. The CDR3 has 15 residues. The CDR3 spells CASSSSGGSYNEQFF. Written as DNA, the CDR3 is TGTGCCAGCAGCTCGAGCGGGGGGTCCTACAATGAGCAGTTCTTC.

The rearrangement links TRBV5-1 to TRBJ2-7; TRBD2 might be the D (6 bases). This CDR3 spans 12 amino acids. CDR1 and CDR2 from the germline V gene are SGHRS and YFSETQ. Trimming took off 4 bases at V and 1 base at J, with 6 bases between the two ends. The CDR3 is CASSRESYEQYF. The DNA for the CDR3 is TGCGCCAGCAGCCGGGAGTCCTACGAGCAGTACTTC.

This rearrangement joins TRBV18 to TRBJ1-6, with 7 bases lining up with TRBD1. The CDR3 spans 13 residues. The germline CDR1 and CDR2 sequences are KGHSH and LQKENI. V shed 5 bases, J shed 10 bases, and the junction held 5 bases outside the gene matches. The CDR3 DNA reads TGTGCCAGCTCAGAGGGACAGACGTCACCCCTCCACTTT. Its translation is CASSEGQTSPLHF.

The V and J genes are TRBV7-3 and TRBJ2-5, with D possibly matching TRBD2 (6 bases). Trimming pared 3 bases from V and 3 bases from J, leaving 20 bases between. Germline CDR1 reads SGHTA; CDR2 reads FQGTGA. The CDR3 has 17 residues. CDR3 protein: CASSLVAGGRNKETQYF. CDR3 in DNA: TGTGCCAGCAGCTTGGTAGCCGGGGGACGAAACAAAGAGACCCAGTACTTC.

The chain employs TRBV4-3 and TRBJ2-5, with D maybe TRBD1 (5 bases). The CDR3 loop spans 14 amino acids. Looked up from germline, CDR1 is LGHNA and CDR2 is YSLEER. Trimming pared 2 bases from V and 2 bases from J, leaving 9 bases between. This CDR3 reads CASSQSRAQETQYF. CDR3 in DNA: TGCGCCAGCAGCCAAAGCAGGGCTCAAGAGACCCAGTACTTC.

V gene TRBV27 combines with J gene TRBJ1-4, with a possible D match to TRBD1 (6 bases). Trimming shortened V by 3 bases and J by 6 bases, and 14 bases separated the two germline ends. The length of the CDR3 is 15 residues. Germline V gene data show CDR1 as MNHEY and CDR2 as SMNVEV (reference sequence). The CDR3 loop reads CASSFHARGDEKLFF. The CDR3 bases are TGTGCCAGCAGTTTCCATGCTAGGGGGGATGAAAAACTGTTTTTT.

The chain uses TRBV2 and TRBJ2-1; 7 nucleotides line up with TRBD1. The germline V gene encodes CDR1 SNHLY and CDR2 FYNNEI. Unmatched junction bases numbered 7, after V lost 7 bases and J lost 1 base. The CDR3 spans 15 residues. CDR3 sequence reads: CASNPYRGSYNEQFF. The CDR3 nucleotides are TGTGCCAGCAACCCATACAGGGGATCCTACAATGAGCAGTTCTTC.

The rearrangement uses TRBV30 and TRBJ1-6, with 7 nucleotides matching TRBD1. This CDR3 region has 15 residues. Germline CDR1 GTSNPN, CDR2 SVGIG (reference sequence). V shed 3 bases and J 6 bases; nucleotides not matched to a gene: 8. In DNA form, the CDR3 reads TGTGCCTGGAGCTCTCCAGGGGGTCTTAATTCACCCCTCCACTTT. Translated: CAWSSPGGLNSPLHF.

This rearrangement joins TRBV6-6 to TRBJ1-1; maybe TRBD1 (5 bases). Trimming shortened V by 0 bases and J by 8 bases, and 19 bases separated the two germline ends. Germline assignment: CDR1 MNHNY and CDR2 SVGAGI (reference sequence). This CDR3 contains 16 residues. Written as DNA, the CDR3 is TGTGCCAGCAGTTACTCTCATGGGGGGGAGCTGACGGAAGCTTTCTTT. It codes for CASSYSHGGELTEAFF.

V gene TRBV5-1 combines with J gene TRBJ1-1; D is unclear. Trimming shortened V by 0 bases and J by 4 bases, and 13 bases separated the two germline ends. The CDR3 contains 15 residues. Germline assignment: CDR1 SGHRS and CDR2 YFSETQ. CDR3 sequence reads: CASSLAHQVFTEAFF. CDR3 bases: TGCGCCAGCAGCTTGGCGCATCAGGTCTTCACTGAAGCTTTCTTT.

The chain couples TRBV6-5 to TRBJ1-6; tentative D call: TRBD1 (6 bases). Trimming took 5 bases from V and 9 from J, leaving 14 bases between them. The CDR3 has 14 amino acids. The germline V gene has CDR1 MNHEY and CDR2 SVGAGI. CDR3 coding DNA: TGTGCCAGCAGTCCAAAGGGGGAGGCTTCACCCCTCCACTTT. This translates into CASSPKGEASPLHF.

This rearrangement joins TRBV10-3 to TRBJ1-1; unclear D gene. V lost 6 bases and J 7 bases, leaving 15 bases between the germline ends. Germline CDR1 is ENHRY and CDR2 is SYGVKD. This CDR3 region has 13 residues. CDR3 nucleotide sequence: TGTGCCATCAGGAGGGAACCAGAACTTGAAGCTTTCTTT. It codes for CAIRREPELEAFF.

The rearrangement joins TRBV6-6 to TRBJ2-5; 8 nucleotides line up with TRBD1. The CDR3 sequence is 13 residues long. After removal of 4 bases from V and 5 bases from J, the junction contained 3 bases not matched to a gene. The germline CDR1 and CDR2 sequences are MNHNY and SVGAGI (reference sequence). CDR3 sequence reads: CASSWDRRETQYF. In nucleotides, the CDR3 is TGTGCCAGCAGTTGGGACAGGCGGGAGACCCAGTACTTC.

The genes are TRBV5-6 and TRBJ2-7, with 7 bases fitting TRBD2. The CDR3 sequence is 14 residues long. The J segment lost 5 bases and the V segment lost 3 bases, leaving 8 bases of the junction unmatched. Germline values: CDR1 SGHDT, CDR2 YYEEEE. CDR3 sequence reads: CASSSSGTNNEQYF. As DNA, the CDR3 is TGTGCCAGCAGCTCATCCGGGACTAACAACGAGCAGTACTTC.

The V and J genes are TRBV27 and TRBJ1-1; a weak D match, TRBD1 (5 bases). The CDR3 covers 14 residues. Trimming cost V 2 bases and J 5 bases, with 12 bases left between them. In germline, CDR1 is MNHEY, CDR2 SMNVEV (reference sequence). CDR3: CASSLRAGATEAFF. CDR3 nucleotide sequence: TGTGCCAGCAGTTTAAGGGCTGGGGCGACTGAAGCTTTCTTT.

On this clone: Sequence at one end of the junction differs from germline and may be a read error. In DNA, the CDR3 is TGTGCCGGCAGTTACTCTCAACGAGGGGGACTAGCGGGCAATGAGCAGTTCTTC. Protein sequence: CAGSYSQRGGLAGNEQFF. The chain employs TRBV6-2 or TRBV6-3 and TRBJ2-1; TRBD2 aligns across 12 bases. Germline-derived CDR1 and CDR2 are MNHEY and SVGEGT. This CDR3 has 18 amino acids.

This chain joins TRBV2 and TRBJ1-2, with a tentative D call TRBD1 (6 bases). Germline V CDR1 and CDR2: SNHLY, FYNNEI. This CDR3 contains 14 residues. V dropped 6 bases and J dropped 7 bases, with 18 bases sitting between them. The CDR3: CASRASTGTGGYTF. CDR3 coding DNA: TGTGCCAGCAGGGCCTCCACAGGGACTGGTGGCTACACCTTC.

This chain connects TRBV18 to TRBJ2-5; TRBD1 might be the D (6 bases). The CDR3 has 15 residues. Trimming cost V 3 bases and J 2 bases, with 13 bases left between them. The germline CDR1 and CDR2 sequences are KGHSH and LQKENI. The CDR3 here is CASSPRTAVQETQYF. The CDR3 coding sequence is TGTGCCAGCTCACCGAGGACAGCCGTACAAGAGACCCAGTACTTC.

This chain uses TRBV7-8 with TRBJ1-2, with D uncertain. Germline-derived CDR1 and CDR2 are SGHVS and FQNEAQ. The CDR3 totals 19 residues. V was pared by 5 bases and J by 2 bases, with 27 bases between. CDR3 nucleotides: TGTGCCAGCAGCCCCACATTAACTTTGAATTTCGTAGCCAACTATGGCTACACCTTC. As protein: CASSPTLTLNFVANYGYTF.